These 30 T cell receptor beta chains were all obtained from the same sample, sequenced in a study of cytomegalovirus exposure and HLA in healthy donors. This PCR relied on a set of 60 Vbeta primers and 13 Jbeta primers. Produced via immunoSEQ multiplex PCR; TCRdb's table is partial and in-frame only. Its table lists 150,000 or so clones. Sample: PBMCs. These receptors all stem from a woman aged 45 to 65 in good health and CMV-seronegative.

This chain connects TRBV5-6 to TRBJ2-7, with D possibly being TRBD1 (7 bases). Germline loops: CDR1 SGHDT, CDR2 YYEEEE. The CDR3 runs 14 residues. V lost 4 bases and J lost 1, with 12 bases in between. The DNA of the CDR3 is TGTGCCAGCAGCCGCGGGACAGTTTCCTACGAGCAGTACTTC. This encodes CASSRGTVSYEQYF.

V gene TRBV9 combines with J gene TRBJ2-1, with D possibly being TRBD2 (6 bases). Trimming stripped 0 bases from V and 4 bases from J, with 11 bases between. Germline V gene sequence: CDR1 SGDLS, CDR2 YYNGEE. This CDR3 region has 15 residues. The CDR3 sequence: CASSVDPGVYNEQFF. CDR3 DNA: TGTGCCAGCAGCGTAGACCCGGGGGTATACAATGAGCAGTTCTTC.

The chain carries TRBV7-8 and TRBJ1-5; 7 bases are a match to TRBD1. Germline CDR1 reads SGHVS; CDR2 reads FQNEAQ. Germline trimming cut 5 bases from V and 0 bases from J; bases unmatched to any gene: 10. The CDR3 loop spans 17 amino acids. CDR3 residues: CASSHGQDLYSNQPQHF. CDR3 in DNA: TGTGCCAGCAGCCATGGACAGGATCTCTATAGCAATCAGCCCCAGCATTTT.

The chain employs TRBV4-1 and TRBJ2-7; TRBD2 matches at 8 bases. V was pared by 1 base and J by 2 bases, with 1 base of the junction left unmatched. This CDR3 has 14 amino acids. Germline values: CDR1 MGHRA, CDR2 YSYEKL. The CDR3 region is CASSQGSGTYEQYF. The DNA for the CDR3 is TGCGCCAGCAGCCAAGGTAGCGGGACCTACGAGCAGTACTTC.

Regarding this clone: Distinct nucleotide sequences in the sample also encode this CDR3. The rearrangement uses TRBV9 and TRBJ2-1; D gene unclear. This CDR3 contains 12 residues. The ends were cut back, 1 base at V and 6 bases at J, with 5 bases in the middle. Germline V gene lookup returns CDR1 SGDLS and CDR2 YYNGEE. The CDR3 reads CASSVSVNEQFF. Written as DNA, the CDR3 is TGTGCCAGCAGCGTAAGCGTCAATGAGCAGTTCTTC.

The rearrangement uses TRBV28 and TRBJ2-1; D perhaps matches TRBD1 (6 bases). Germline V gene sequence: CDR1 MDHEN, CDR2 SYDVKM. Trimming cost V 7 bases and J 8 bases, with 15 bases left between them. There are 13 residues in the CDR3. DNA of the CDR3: TGTGCCAGCACGGTACAGGGATTCGATGAGCAGTTCTTC. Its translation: CASTVQGFDEQFF. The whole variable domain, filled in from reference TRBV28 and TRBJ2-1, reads DVKVTQSSRYLVKRTGEKVFLECVQDMDHENMFWYRQDPGLGLRLIYFSYDVKMKEKGDIPEGYSVSREKKERFSLILESASTNQTSMYLCASTVQGFDEQFFGPGTRLTVL.

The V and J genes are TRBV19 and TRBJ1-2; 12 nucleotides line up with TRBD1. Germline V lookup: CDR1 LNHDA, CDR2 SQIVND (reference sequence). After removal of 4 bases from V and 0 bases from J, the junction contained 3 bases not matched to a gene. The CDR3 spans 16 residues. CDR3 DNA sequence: TGTGCCAGTAGTAGCGGGACAGGGGGCGCTAACTATGGCTACACCTTC. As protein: CASSSGTGGANYGYTF.

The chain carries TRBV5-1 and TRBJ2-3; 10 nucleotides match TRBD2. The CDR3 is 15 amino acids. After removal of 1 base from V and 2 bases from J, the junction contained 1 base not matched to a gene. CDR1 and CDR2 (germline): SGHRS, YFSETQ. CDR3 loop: CASSLTSGATDTQYF. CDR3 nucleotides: TGCGCCAGCAGCTTGACTAGCGGGGCCACAGATACGCAGTATTTT.

Here the CDR3 DNA reads TGTGCCAGCAGCTTTGACCGGGACACCTACGAGCAGTACTTC. Protein: CASSFDRDTYEQYF. The chain uses TRBV7-2 and TRBJ2-7, with D perhaps TRBD1 (6 bases). The CDR3 totals 14 residues. Germline CDR1 reads SGHTA; CDR2 reads FQGNSA. Trimming removed 3 bases from V and 2 bases from J, with 11 bases in between.

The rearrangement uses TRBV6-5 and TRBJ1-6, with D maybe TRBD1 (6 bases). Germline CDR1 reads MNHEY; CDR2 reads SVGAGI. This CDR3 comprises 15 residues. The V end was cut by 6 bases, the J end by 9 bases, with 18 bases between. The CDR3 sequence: CASRPRGQQSSPLHF. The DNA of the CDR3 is TGTGCCAGCAGGCCCCGCGGACAGCAAAGTTCACCCCTCCACTTT.

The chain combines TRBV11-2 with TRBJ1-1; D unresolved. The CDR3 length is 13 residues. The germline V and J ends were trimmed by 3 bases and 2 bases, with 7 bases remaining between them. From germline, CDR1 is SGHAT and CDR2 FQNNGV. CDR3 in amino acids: CASSFGYNTEAFF. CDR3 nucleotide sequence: TGTGCCAGCAGCTTCGGTTACAACACTGAAGCTTTCTTT.

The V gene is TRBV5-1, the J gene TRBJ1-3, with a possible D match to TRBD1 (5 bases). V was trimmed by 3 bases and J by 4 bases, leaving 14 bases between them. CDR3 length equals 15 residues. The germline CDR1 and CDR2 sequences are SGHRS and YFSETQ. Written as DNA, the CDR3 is TGCGCCAGCAGCTCTGAGACAGTCGCCGGAAACACCATATATTTT. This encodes CASSSETVAGNTIYF.

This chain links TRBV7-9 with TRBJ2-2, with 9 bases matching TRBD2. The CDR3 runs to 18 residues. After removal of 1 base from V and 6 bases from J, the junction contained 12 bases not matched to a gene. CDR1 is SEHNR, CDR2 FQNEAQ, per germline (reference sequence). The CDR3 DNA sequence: TGTGCCAGCAGCTTAGGAAGTAGCGGGAGAGGTTTGGCCGGGGAGCTGTTTTTT. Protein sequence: CASSLGSSGRGLAGELFF.

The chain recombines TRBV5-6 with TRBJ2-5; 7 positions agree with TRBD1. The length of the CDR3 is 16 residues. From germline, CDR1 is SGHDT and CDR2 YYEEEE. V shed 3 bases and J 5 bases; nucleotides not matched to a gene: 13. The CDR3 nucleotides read TGTGCCAGCAGCTCCGGACAGGAGAGGGATGGGGAGACCCAGTACTTC. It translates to CASSSGQERDGETQYF.

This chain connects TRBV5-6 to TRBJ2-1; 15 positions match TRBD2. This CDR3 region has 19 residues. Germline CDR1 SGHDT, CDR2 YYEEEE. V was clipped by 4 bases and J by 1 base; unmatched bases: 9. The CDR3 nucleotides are TGTGCCAGCAGCGGTGGACTAGCGGGAGGGTATGGGTCCTACAATGAGCAGTTCTTC. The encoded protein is CASSGGLAGGYGSYNEQFF.

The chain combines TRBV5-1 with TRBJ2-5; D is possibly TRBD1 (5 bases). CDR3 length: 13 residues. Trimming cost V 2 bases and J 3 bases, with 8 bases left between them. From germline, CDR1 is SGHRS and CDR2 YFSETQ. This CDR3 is CASSLGREETQYF. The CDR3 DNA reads TGCGCCAGCAGCTTAGGCAGGGAAGAGACCCAGTACTTC. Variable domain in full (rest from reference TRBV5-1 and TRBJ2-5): KAGVTQTPRYLIKTRGQQVTLSCSPISGHRSVSWYQQTPGQGLQFLFEYFSETQRNKGNFPGRFSGRQFSNSRSEMNVSTLELGDSALYLCASSLGREETQYFGPGTRLLVL.

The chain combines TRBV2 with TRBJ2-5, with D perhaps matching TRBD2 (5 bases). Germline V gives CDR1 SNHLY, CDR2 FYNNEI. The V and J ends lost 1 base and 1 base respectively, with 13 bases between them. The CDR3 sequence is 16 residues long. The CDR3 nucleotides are TGTGCCAGCAGTGAAGAGATGAGGGTTAGCCAAGAGACCCAGTACTTC. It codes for CASSEEMRVSQETQYF. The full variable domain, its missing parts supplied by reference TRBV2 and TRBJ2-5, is EPEVTQTPSHQVTQMGQEVILRCVPISNHLYFYWYRQILGQKVEFLVSFYNNEISEKSEIFDDQFSVERPDGSNFTLKIRSTKLEDSAMYFCASSEEMRVSQETQYFGPGTRLLVL.

CDR3 region: CASASGTTPYNEQFF. Written as DNA, the CDR3 is TGCGCCAGCGCTTCGGGGACAACGCCTTACAATGAGCAGTTCTTC. This chain joins TRBV5-1 and TRBJ2-1; possibly TRBD1 for D (6 bases). The V end was cut by 7 bases, the J end by 4 bases, with 18 bases between. The CDR3 contains 15 residues. Germline-derived CDR1 and CDR2 are SGHRS and YFSETQ.

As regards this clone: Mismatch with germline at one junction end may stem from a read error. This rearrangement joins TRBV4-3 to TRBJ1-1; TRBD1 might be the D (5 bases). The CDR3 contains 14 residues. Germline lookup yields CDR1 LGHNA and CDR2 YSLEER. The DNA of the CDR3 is TGCGCCAGCAGCCCTATGACAGTGAACGCTGAAGCTTTCTTT. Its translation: CASSPMTVNAEAFF.

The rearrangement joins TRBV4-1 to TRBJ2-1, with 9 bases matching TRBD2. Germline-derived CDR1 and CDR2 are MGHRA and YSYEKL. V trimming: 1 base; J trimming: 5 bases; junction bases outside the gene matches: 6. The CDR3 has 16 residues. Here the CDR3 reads CASSQGGGGTDNEQFF. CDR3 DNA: TGCGCCAGCAGCCAAGGCGGGGGGGGTACCGACAATGAGCAGTTCTTC.

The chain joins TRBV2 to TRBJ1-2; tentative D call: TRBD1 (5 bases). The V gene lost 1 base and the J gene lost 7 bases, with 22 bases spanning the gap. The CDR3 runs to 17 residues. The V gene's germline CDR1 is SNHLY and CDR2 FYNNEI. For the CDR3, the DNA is TGTGCCAGCAGTGAAGAATCCCTGGGGGGAGAGGTGGGTGGCTACACCTTC. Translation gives CASSEESLGGEVGGYTF.

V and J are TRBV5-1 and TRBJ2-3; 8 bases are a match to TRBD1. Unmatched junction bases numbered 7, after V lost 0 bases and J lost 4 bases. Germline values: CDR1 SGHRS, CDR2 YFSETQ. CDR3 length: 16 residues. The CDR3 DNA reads TGCGCCAGCAGCTTGGCGTCTCAGGGGGCGGCAGATACGCAGTATTTT. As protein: CASSLASQGAADTQYF.

Here the CDR3 DNA reads TGTGCCAGCATCCGACAGGGTAACAACGAGCAGTACTTC. Translation gives CASIRQGNNEQYF. This sequence joins TRBV2 and TRBJ2-7, with 7 bases identical to TRBD1. The junction had 8 bases not matched to a gene; V was cut back by 7 bases and J by 5 bases. The CDR3 loop spans 13 amino acids. Germline CDR1 and CDR2: SNHLY and FYNNEI.

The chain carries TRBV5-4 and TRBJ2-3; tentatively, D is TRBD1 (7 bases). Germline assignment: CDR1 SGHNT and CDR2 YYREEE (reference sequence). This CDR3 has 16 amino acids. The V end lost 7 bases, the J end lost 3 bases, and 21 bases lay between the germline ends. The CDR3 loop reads CASPWEPGGLTDTQYF. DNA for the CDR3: TGTGCCAGCCCCTGGGAGCCAGGGGGGCTTACAGATACGCAGTATTTT.

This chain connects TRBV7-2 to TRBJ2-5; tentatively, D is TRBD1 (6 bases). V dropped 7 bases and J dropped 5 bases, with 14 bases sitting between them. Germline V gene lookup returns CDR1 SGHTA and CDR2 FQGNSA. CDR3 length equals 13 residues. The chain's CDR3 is CASKPQGAETQYF. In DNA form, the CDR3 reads TGTGCCAGCAAGCCACAGGGCGCGGAGACCCAGTACTTC.

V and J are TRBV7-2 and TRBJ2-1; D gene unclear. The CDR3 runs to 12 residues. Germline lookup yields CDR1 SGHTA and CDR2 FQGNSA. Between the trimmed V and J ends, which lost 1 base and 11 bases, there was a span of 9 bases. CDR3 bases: TGTGCCAGCAGCTTAGTTTCGGAGAAGCAGTTCTTC. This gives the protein CASSLVSEKQFF. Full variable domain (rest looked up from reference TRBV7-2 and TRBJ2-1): GAGVSQSPSNKVTEKGKDVELRCDPISGHTALYWYRQSLGQGLEFLIYFQGNSAPDKSGLPSDRFSAERTGGSVSTLTIQRTQQEDSAVYLCASSLVSEKQFFGPGTRLTVL.

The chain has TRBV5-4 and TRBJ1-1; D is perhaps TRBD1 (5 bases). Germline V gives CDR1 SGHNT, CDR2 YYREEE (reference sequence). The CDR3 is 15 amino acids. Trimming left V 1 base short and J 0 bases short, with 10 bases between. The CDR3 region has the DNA TGTGCCAGCAGCTTGTGGGGCACCTTGAACACTGAAGCTTTCTTT. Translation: CASSLWGTLNTEAFF. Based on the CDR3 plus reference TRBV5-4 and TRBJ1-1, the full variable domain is ETGVTQSPTHLIKTRGQQVTLRCSSQSGHNTVSWYQQALGQGPQFIFQYYREEENGRGNFPPRFSGLQFPNYSSELNVNALELDDSALYLCASSLWGTLNTEAFFGQGTRLTVV.

CDR3 loop: CASSLQGAGELFF. The DNA for the CDR3 is TGTGCCAGCTCACTTCAGGGTGCCGGGGAGCTGTTTTTT. This sequence joins TRBV18 and TRBJ2-2, with a weak D call TRBD1 (5 bases). The CDR3 covers 13 residues. Germline assignment: CDR1 KGHSH and CDR2 LQKENI. Trimming removed 4 bases from V and 6 bases from J, with 9 bases in between. Based on the CDR3 plus reference TRBV18 and TRBJ2-2, the full variable domain is NAGVMQNPRHLVRRRGQEARLRCSPMKGHSHVYWYRQLPEEGLKFMVYLQKENIIDESGMPKERFSAEFPKEGPSILRIQQVVRGDSAAYFCASSLQGAGELFFGEGSRLTVL.

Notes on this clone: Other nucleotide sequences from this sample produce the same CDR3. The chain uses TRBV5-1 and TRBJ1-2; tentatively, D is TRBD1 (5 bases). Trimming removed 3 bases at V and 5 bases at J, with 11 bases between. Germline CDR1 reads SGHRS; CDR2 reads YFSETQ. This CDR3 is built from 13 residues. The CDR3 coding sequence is TGCGCCAGCAGCTGGGAAGACAGTTATGGCTACACCTTC. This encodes CASSWEDSYGYTF.

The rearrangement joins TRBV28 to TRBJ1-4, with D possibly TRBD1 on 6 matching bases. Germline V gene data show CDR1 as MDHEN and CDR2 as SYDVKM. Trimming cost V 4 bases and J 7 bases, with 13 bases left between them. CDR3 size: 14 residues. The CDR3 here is CASSSRGEGEKLFF. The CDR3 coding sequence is TGTGCCAGCAGTTCCAGGGGAGAAGGTGAAAAACTGTTTTTT.